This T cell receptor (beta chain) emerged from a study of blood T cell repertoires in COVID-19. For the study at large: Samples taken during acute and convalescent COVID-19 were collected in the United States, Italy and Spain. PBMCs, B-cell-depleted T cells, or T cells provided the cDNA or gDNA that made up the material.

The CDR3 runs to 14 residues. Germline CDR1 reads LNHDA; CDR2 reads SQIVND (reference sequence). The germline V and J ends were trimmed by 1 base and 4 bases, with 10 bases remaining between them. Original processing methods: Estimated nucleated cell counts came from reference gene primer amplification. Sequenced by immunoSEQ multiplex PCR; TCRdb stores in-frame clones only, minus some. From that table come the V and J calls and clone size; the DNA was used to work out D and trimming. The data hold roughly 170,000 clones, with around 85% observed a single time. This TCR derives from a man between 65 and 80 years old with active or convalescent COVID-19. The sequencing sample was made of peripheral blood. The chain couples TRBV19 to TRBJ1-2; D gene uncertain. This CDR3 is CASSIGQRPYGYTF. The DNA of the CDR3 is TGTGCCAGTAGTATAGGTCAGCGACCCTATGGCTACACCTTC. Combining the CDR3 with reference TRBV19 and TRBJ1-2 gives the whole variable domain DGGITQSPKYLFRKEGQNVTLSCEQNLNHDAMYWYRQDPGQGLRLIYYSQIVNDFQKGDIAEGYSVSREKKESFPLTVTSAQKNPTAFYLCASSIGQRPYGYTFGSGTRLTVV.